A selection of T cell receptor beta chains follows, all from one sample in a study of control samples from healthy donors and cancer patients. Sequencing was performed with immunoSEQ multiplex PCR; in TCRdb, only in-frame clones are kept and a portion is missing. This sample has about 94,000 clones, with roughly nine tenths found just once. Sequencing input: blood. The receptors come from a woman aged 18-30 years in good health. The CDR3 runs from the conserved cysteine through the conserved F or W. Fields, in order: CDR3 protein, CDR3 DNA, V gene, clone size, J gene, D gene. D genes are given only for firm matches. Not all rows give a size; the values are once, few, many and, for expanded clones, a class.

CDR3: CASSYSEGRTEAFF
DNA: TGTGCCAGCAGTTACTCGGAGGGGCGCACTGAAGCTTTCTTT
V: TRBV6-5
size: NA
J: TRBJ1-1
D: NA

CDR3: CASTMTEVGPQHF
DNA: TGTGCCAGCACCATGACCGAGGTCGGGCCCCAGCATTTT
V: TRBV28
size: NA
J: TRBJ1-5
D: NA

CDR3: CASSLTDTEAFF
DNA: TGTGCCAGCAGCCTGACAGACACTGAAGCTTTCTTT
V: TRBV6-2/TRBV6-3
size: NA
J: TRBJ1-1
D: NA

CDR3: CASRGDRVVSEQFF
DNA: TGTGCCAGCAGGGGGGACAGGGTAGTGAGTGAGCAGTTCTTC
V: TRBV7-9
size: once
J: TRBJ2-1
D: TRBD1

CDR3: CASSSQESYEQYF
DNA: TGTGCCAGTAGTAGTCAGGAATCCTACGAGCAGTACTTC
V: TRBV19
size: NA
J: TRBJ2-7
D: NA

CDR3: CASSSTGQLYGYTF
DNA: TGCGCCAGCAGCTCAACGGGACAGCTCTATGGCTACACCTTC
V: TRBV5-1
size: NA
J: TRBJ1-2
D: TRBD1

CDR3: CASSLIDNTEAFF
DNA: TGTGCCAGCAGTTTAATCGATAACACTGAAGCTTTCTTT
V: TRBV27
size: NA
J: TRBJ1-1
D: NA

CDR3: CASSNIGGGNSNQPQHF
DNA: TGTGCCAGCAGCAATATCGGGGGGGGGAATAGCAATCAGCCCCAGCATTTT
V: TRBV5-4
size: NA
J: TRBJ1-5
D: NA

CDR3: CASRDGVGYEQYF
DNA: TGTGCCAGCCGTGACGGAGTGGGTTACGAGCAGTACTTC
V: TRBV12-3/TRBV12-4
size: NA
J: TRBJ2-7
D: NA

CDR3: CASSPWDTGELFF
DNA: TGTGCCAGCAGCCCATGGGACACCGGGGAGCTGTTTTTT
V: TRBV11-3
size: NA
J: TRBJ2-2
D: NA

CDR3: CASRPQLSGANVLTF
DNA: TGTGCCAGCCGCCCTCAGCTCTCTGGGGCCAACGTCCTGACTTTC
V: TRBV2
size: NA
J: TRBJ2-6
D: NA

CDR3: CASAGPPYEQYF
DNA: TGTGCCAGCGCGGGGCCACCCTACGAGCAGTACTTC
V: TRBV6-5
size: NA
J: TRBJ2-7
D: NA

CDR3: CASREPRGRETQYF
DNA: TGTGCCAGCAGGGAGCCGCGGGGAAGAGAGACCCAGTACTTC
V: TRBV2
size: NA
J: TRBJ2-5
D: NA

CDR3: CASSLGWSTYEQYF
DNA: TGTGCCAGCAGTTTAGGTTGGTCAACCTACGAGCAGTACTTC
V: TRBV27
size: few
J: TRBJ2-7
D: NA

CDR3: CASTSRDPSRRTDTQYF
DNA: TGTGCCAGTACAAGTCGGGATCCCTCCCGGCGCACAGATACGCAGTATTTT
V: TRBV19
size: NA
J: TRBJ2-3
D: NA

CDR3: CASSLSPSGAYEQYF
DNA: TGCGCCAGCAGCTTGAGTCCCAGCGGGGCGTACGAGCAGTACTTC
V: TRBV5-1
size: NA
J: TRBJ2-7
D: TRBD2

CDR3: CASSIAQANYGYTF
DNA: TGTGCCAGTAGTATAGCCCAAGCTAACTATGGCTACACCTTC
V: TRBV19
size: NA
J: TRBJ1-2
D: NA

CDR3: CASRQRGGTDTQYF
DNA: TGTGCCAGCAGGCAGAGAGGGGGAACAGATACGCAGTATTTT
V: TRBV6-5
size: NA
J: TRBJ2-3
D: NA

CDR3: CASSETTGTYGYTF
DNA: TGCGCCAGCAGCGAAACAACCGGGACATATGGCTACACCTTC
V: TRBV5-1
size: NA
J: TRBJ1-2
D: NA

CDR3: CASSPPLTYEQYF
DNA: TGTGCCAGCAGCCCCCCGCTAACCTACGAGCAGTACTTC
V: TRBV7-2
size: NA
J: TRBJ2-7
D: NA

CDR3: CASSVDPASGLRETQYF
DNA: TGTGCCAGCAGCGTAGATCCCGCTAGCGGTCTTCGAGAGACCCAGTACTTC
V: TRBV9
size: NA
J: TRBJ2-5
D: TRBD2

CDR3: CASSAPTGTTYYGYTF
DNA: TGTGCCAGCAGCGCCCCGACAGGGACTACCTACTATGGCTACACCTTC
V: TRBV9
size: NA
J: TRBJ1-2
D: TRBD1

CDR3: CASSQEMTGTTYEQYF
DNA: TGTGCCAGCAGCCAAGAAATGACAGGGACCACCTACGAGCAGTACTTC
V: TRBV3-1/TRBV3-2
size: NA
J: TRBJ2-7
D: TRBD1

CDR3: CASSLYPPERTTYEQYF
DNA: TGTGCCAGCAGCTTATACCCCCCCGAGAGGACGACCTACGAGCAGTACTTC
V: TRBV7-2
size: once
J: TRBJ2-7
D: NA

CDR3: CASSSPTTGGVSYNSPLHF
DNA: TGTGCCAGCAGCTCTCCGACGACAGGGGGCGTATCCTATAATTCACCCCTCCACTTT
V: TRBV9
size: NA
J: TRBJ1-6
D: TRBD1

CDR3: CASSEVGGQGAYEQYF
DNA: TGTGCCAGCAGTGAAGTAGGGGGACAGGGGGCCTACGAGCAGTACTTC
V: TRBV25-1
size: NA
J: TRBJ2-7
D: TRBD1

CDR3: CATRSDSNYGYTF
DNA: TGTGCCACCCGGAGCGACTCTAACTATGGCTACACCTTC
V: TRBV6-5
size: NA
J: TRBJ1-2
D: NA

CDR3: CASSYHALNEQFF
DNA: TGTGCCAGCAGTTACCACGCATTAAATGAGCAGTTCTTC
V: TRBV6-6
size: NA
J: TRBJ2-1
D: NA

CDR3: CASSPDRGFGDYGYTF
DNA: TGCGCCAGCAGCCCCGATAGAGGGTTTGGTGACTATGGCTACACCTTC
V: TRBV5-1
size: NA
J: TRBJ1-2
D: NA

CDR3: CASSADRNTEAFF
DNA: TGTGCCAGCAGCGCCGACCGGAACACTGAAGCTTTCTTT
V: TRBV9
size: NA
J: TRBJ1-1
D: NA

CDR3: CASSPRQSGTGELFF
DNA: TGTGCCAGCAGCCCTCGACAGTCGGGCACCGGGGAGCTGTTTTTT
V: TRBV13
size: NA
J: TRBJ2-2
D: NA

CDR3: CASSYSGADETQYF
DNA: TGTGCCAGCAGTTACTCGGGGGCCGACGAGACCCAGTACTTC
V: TRBV6-5
size: NA
J: TRBJ2-5
D: NA

CDR3: CASSYLGQDNEKLFF
DNA: TGTGCCAGCAGCTACCTGGGACAGGATAATGAAAAACTGTTTTTT
V: TRBV5-6
size: NA
J: TRBJ1-4
D: TRBD1

CDR3: CASSYGTANTEAFF
DNA: TGTGCCAGCAGTTACGGGACAGCCAACACTGAAGCTTTCTTT
V: TRBV6-2/TRBV6-3
size: few
J: TRBJ1-1
D: TRBD1

CDR3: CASWVTVGEAFF
DNA: TGTGCCAGTTGGGTTACTGTGGGGGAAGCTTTCTTT
V: TRBV12-3/TRBV12-4
size: NA
J: TRBJ1-1
D: NA

CDR3: CASSLGYTEAFF
DNA: TGTGCCAGCAGCTTAGGATACACTGAAGCTTTCTTT
V: TRBV13
size: NA
J: TRBJ1-1
D: NA

CDR3: CASSLTSLEGGYGYTF
DNA: TGTGCCAGCAGTCTAACCTCCCTTGAGGGAGGCTATGGCTACACCTTC
V: TRBV6-6
size: NA
J: TRBJ1-2
D: NA

CDR3: CSASHGVLNTEAFF
DNA: TGCAGTGCTAGTCACGGGGTCCTGAACACTGAAGCTTTCTTT
V: TRBV20-1
size: NA
J: TRBJ1-1
D: NA

CDR3: CASSPEGVYGYTF
DNA: TGTGCCAGCTCACCCGAGGGGGTTTATGGCTACACCTTC
V: TRBV18
size: NA
J: TRBJ1-2
D: NA

CDR3: CASGLATGTGVLANSPLHF
DNA: TGTGCTAGTGGTTTGGCCACCGGGACAGGAGTCCTTGCTAATTCACCCCTCCACTTT
V: TRBV12-5
size: once
J: TRBJ1-6
D: TRBD1

CDR3: CASSGQTGFIYGYTF
DNA: TGTGCCAGCAGTGGCCAGACAGGGTTTATCTATGGCTACACCTTC
V: TRBV2
size: NA
J: TRBJ1-2
D: TRBD1

CDR3: CASSQDSGLAGYEQYF
DNA: TGCGCCAGCAGCCAAGACTCGGGACTAGCGGGGTACGAGCAGTACTTC
V: TRBV4-1
size: NA
J: TRBJ2-7
D: TRBD2

CDR3: CASSLAREGSYYGYTF
DNA: TGTGCCAGCAGCTTAGCGCGGGAGGGTTCTTACTATGGCTACACCTTC
V: TRBV7-2
size: NA
J: TRBJ1-2
D: NA

CDR3: CARSSDSRTSYGYTF
DNA: TGTGCCAGAAGCTCCGACAGTCGAACGTCCTATGGCTACACCTTC
V: TRBV5-3
size: NA
J: TRBJ1-2
D: NA

CDR3: CASSLRDAANEKLFF
DNA: TGTGCCAGCAGCTTAAGGGACGCGGCTAATGAAAAACTGTTTTTT
V: TRBV14
size: NA
J: TRBJ1-4
D: NA

CDR3: CASSEIRTWGTDTQYF
DNA: TGTGCCAGCAGTGAAATACGGACCTGGGGCACAGATACGCAGTATTTT
V: TRBV6-1
size: once
J: TRBJ2-3
D: NA

CDR3: CASSQTPVVPEAFF
DNA: TGTGCCAGCTCTCAGACACCAGTTGTCCCTGAAGCTTTCTTT
V: TRBV18
size: once
J: TRBJ1-1
D: NA

CDR3: CASSPVAVLGETQYF
DNA: TGTGCCAGCTCACCCGTCGCAGTCCTGGGGGAGACCCAGTACTTC
V: TRBV18
size: NA
J: TRBJ2-5
D: NA

CDR3: CASGSTLTGGDGGDTEAFF
DNA: TGTGCTAGTGGTTCGACTTTGACAGGGGGCGATGGAGGCGACACTGAAGCTTTCTTT
V: TRBV12-5
size: NA
J: TRBJ1-1
D: TRBD1

CDR3: CASSGTTGRYNEQFF
DNA: TGTGCCAGCAGCGGAACAACCGGGAGATACAATGAGCAGTTCTTC
V: TRBV5-4
size: NA
J: TRBJ2-1
D: NA

CDR3: CASSQDATEAFF
DNA: TGTGCCAGCAGCCAAGATGCCACTGAAGCTTTCTTT
V: TRBV3-1/TRBV3-2
size: NA
J: TRBJ1-1
D: NA

CDR3: CASSLLLLTLGELFF
DNA: TGTGCCAGCAGCTTACTCTTATTAACCCTTGGGGAGCTGTTTTTT
V: TRBV7-2
size: NA
J: TRBJ2-2
D: NA

CDR3: CASSEAGIHQPQHF
DNA: TGTGCCAGCAGTGAAGCGGGTATCCATCAGCCCCAGCATTTT
V: TRBV6-1
size: NA
J: TRBJ1-5
D: NA

CDR3: CASSVGLAENNEQFF
DNA: TGTGCCAGCAGTGTGGGGCTAGCGGAAAACAATGAGCAGTTCTTC
V: TRBV6-4
size: NA
J: TRBJ2-1
D: TRBD2

CDR3: CASSQIRLTRSYNEQFF
DNA: TGCGCCAGCAGCCAAATACGCCTTACGCGATCCTACAATGAGCAGTTCTTC
V: TRBV4-1
size: NA
J: TRBJ2-1
D: NA